Each of the 7 T cell receptor beta chains below was sequenced from the same sample in a study of CD8+ T cells in alopecia areata. cDNA prepared by RNA extraction and subsequent reverse transcription served as the template for sequencing. Libraries were prepared by immunoSEQ multiplex PCR; TCRdb keeps only in-frame clonotypes and omits some of them. The repertoire has about 160,000 clones, over 70% of them found once; the top ten carry about 15%. The sequencing here drew on CD8+ T cells sorted from blood, taken at week 0. These receptors were collected from a human donor with alopecia areata.

Here the CDR3 DNA reads TGTGCCAGCAGATCAACGGGGGTTAGCTCCTACAATGAGCAGTTCTTC. Protein product: CASRSTGVSSYNEQFF. This chain links TRBV7-8 with TRBJ2-1; a weak D match, TRBD2 (6 bases). CDR1 is SGHVS, CDR2 FQNEAQ, per germline. V was trimmed by 6 bases and J by 0 bases, leaving 15 bases between them. The CDR3 totals 16 residues.

The sample holds one count of this clone. V gene TRBV21-1 combines with J gene TRBJ1-4. TRBV21-1 is designated a pseudogene. There are 17 residues in the CDR3. CDR3 residues: CASSKVKFRLTNEKLFF. In DNA form, the CDR3 reads TGTGCCAGCAGCAAAGTGAAGTTCCGATTAACTAATGAAAAACTGTTTTTT.

This rearrangement joins TRBV2 to TRBJ2-7; no clear D. V was shortened by 2 bases and J by 11 bases, with 16 bases between the two germline ends. The CDR3 consists of 13 residues. From germline, CDR1 is SNHLY and CDR2 FYNNEI. Here the CDR3 DNA reads TGTGCCAGCAGTGAACCGTGGTTGCCTTACGAGTACTTC. Encoded protein: CASSEPWLPYEYF.

The V gene is TRBV19, the J gene TRBJ2-1, with 7 nucleotides matching TRBD1. V lost 4 bases and J lost 6; bases outside the gene matches: 6. The CDR3 length is 14 residues. Looked up from germline, CDR1 is LNHDA and CDR2 is SQIVND (reference sequence). This CDR3 is CASSRAGGSNEQFF. The CDR3 bases are TGTGCCAGTAGTAGGGCAGGGGGAAGCAATGAGCAGTTCTTC. The whole variable domain, remainder taken from reference TRBV19 and TRBJ2-1, is DGGITQSPKYLFRKEGQNVTLSCEQNLNHDAMYWYRQDPGQGLRLIYYSQIVNDFQKGDIAEGYSVSREKKESFPLTVTSAQKNPTAFYLCASSRAGGSNEQFFGPGTRLTVL.

The chain recombines TRBV5-5 with TRBJ2-1; TRBD1 aligns across 7 bases. Trimming removed 3 bases from V and 5 bases from J; junction bases left unmatched: 5. Germline CDR1 is SGHKS and CDR2 is YYEKEE (reference sequence). CDR3 length: 14 amino acids. In DNA form, the CDR3 reads TGTGCCAGCAGCTCCCCCGGGACAGACAATGAGCAGTTCTTC. Translated, it gives CASSSPGTDNEQFF.

The sample holds one count of this clone. The chain couples TRBV6-6 to TRBJ2-5, with 9 positions matching TRBD1. The J call is in doubt because the DNA end fits TRBJ2-7 better. Germline-derived CDR1 and CDR2 are MNHNY and SVGAGI (reference sequence). CDR3 length: 11 amino acids. CDR3 residues: CASETGGEQYF. The CDR3, as DNA: TGTGCCAGCGAGACAGGGGGCGAGCAGTACTTC.

DNA of the CDR3: TGTGCCAGCAGCCAAGTGGTCACAGATACGCAGTATTTT. Translated, it gives CASSQVVTDTQYF. V gene TRBV4-2 combines with J gene TRBJ2-3, with unresolved D. This CDR3 region has 13 residues. The ends were cut back, 1 base at V and 2 bases at J, with 4 bases in the middle. CDR1 LGHNA and CDR2 YNFKEQ come from the germline V gene.